The source of this T cell receptor (beta chain) is a study of blood T cell repertoires in COVID-19. Study details: Acute and convalescent COVID-19 specimens originated in the United States, Italy and Spain. In each case, the material was cDNA or gDNA derived from T cells, B-cell-depleted T cells, or PBMCs.

Germline assignment: CDR1 SGHVS and CDR2 FQNEAQ. V dropped 2 bases and J dropped 7; count of bases not matched to a gene: 11. The CDR3 length is 16 residues. The authors' processing: Amplification with reference gene primers provided the estimates of nucleated cell counts. Repertoires were generated with immunoSEQ multiplex PCR, while TCRdb's copy carries only in-frame clones and drops some. That table furnishes V, J and clone size, whereas the DNA furnished D and trimming. The sample records a few hundred thousand clones, roughly 85% being singletons. V gene TRBV7-8 combines with J gene TRBJ2-3; TRBD2 matches 8 bases. The TCR comes from a woman aged 18 to 35 with acute or convalescent COVID-19. Sequenced material: peripheral blood. The CDR3 is CASSLSRAGVLNTQYF. Here the CDR3 DNA reads TGTGCCAGCAGCTTAAGTAGAGCGGGAGTCCTAAATACGCAGTATTTT.